These T cell receptor beta chains were read from a single sample in a study of cytomegalovirus exposure and HLA in healthy donors. Data came from immunoSEQ multiplex PCR; TCRdb stores just in-frame clones and leaves some out. Here the sample table reports about 65,000 clones. Sample: PBMCs. These receptors were taken from a boy aged 5 to 17 in good health and CMV-seronegative. The CDR3 runs from the conserved cysteine through the conserved F or W. Each record gives: D gene, V gene, J gene, CDR3 DNA, CDR3 protein. D genes are given only for firm matches.

>.|TRBV10-1|TRBJ1-1
TGCGCCAGCAGATTAGGGGCGGACACTGAAGCTTTCTTT
CASRLGADTEAFF
>.|TRBV11-2|TRBJ1-6
TGTGCCAGCAGCTCGGGGTGGCGGGCTCCTTCACCCCTCCACTTT
CASSSGWRAPSPLHF
>TRBD2|TRBV6-5|TRBJ2-1
TGTGCCAGCAGACGAGCGGGAATGACCGACAATGAGCAGTTCTTC
CASRRAGMTDNEQFF
>.|TRBV14|TRBJ2-5
TGTGCCAGCCGCCGGGGGCACACCAGCGCGACCCAGTACTTC
CASRRGHTSATQYF
>.|TRBV11-1|TRBJ1-1
TGTGCCAGCAGCTTAGGAGGGAACACTGAAGCTTTCTTT
CASSLGGNTEAFF
>.|TRBV19|TRBJ1-5
TGTGCCAGTAGTATCGGGGGGGTCCATCAGCCCCAGCATTTT
CASSIGGVHQPQHF
>.|TRBV15|TRBJ1-1
TGTGCCACCAGCAGAGGAGGTACAGGCTGGGACACTGAAGCTTTCTTT
CATSRGGTGWDTEAFF
>.|TRBV7-6|TRBJ1-2
TGTGCCAGCAGCCCGGACAGCAACTATGGCTACACCTTC
CASSPDSNYGYTF
>.|TRBV19|TRBJ2-5
TGTGCCAGTAGTCTCCACTTTCAGGTACAAGAGACCCAGTACTTC
CASSLHFQVQETQYF
>.|TRBV4-1|TRBJ1-5
TGCGCCAGCAGCTCATACGGGGGTCAGCCCCAGCATTTT
CASSSYGGQPQHF
>TRBD1|TRBV7-8|TRBJ1-5
TGTGCCAGCAGCTCAGACAGGGCGAATCAGCCCCAGCATTTT
CASSSDRANQPQHF
>.|TRBV5-1|TRBJ1-1
TGCGCCAGCAGCTTGGCTTTAGCTGGCGAAGCTTTCTTT
CASSLALAGEAFF
>TRBD1|TRBV19|TRBJ1-2
TGTGCCAGTAGTATAGACCGTGGGACAGGGAGAGACTATGGCTACACCTTC
CASSIDRGTGRDYGYTF
>.|TRBV11-1|TRBJ1-1
TGTGCCAGCAGCTTAGACAGAGCCCGACCGGAAGCTTTCTTT
CASSLDRARPEAFF
>TRBD1|TRBV25-1|TRBJ1-1
TGTGCCAGCAGTGACCGAACAGGGGGCTTAGGGGAAGCTTTCTTT
CASSDRTGGLGEAFF
>.|TRBV6-5|TRBJ2-1
TGTGCCAGCAACCACCCGGGACACCTAGTCTTC
CASNHPGHLVF
>.|TRBV6-5|TRBJ2-1
TGTGCCAGCAGTTACGGTGGGCCCAATGAGCAGTTCTTC
CASSYGGPNEQFF
>.|TRBV5-4|TRBJ2-7
TGTGCCAGCAGCCCCGGGAGCTACGAGCAGTACTTC
CASSPGSYEQYF
>TRBD2|TRBV27|TRBJ2-1
TGTGCCAGCTCGGGGGGCAATGAGCAGTTCTTC
CASSGGNEQFF
>.|TRBV2|TRBJ2-3
TGTGCCAGCAGTGATAGGCGGCAGGGGACAGATACGCAGTATTTT
CASSDRRQGTDTQYF
>.|TRBV7-2|TRBJ2-7
TGTGCCAGCAGCTTAGCGCAGTCAGGGCTCTCCTACGAGCAGTACTTC
CASSLAQSGLSYEQYF
>TRBD1|TRBV6-5|TRBJ1-2
TGTGCCAGCACCGGGGACAGGGCTTCCTACGGCTACACCTTC
CASTGDRASYGYTF
>TRBD1|TRBV13|TRBJ2-1
TGTGCCAGCAGCTCCACAGGGGCGTCCTACAATGAGCAGTTCTTC
CASSSTGASYNEQFF
>TRBD2|TRBV5-4|TRBJ2-3
TGTGCCAGCAGGACTAGCGGAGCAGATACGCAGTATTTT
CASRTSGADTQYF
>.|TRBV27|TRBJ2-1
TGTGCCAGCACCCCTGGGGGGCCGGGGGGCTTTCGGTACAATGAGCAGTTCTTC
CASTPGGPGGFRYNEQFF
>.|TRBV18|TRBJ2-3
TGTGCCAGCTCACCAGGGCGAAGCACGGATACGCAGTATTTT
CASSPGRSTDTQYF
>.|TRBV5-6|TRBJ1-1
TGTGCCAGCAGCGACCTCGGGACAATCGGAGCTTTCTTT
CASSDLGTIGAFF
>TRBD2|TRBV5-1|TRBJ2-7
TGCGCCAGCAGCAAGGGACTAGCGGGAGAAGGGTACGAGCAGTACTTC
CASSKGLAGEGYEQYF
>TRBD1|TRBV30|TRBJ1-2
TGTGCCTGGAGTAGGCAGGGGGCGGTCGGTGGCTACACCTTC
CAWSRQGAVGGYTF
>TRBD1|TRBV7-3|TRBJ2-3
TGTGCCAGCAGCCAGGACAGGGGAACAGATACGCAGTATTTT
CASSQDRGTDTQYF
>TRBD2|TRBV28|TRBJ2-1
TGTGCCAGCAGTTTACCGGGTAGCGGGGGGTCCGTGGATGAGCAGTTCTTC
CASSLPGSGGSVDEQFF
>TRBD2|TRBV13|TRBJ2-5
TGTGCCAGCAGCCGACTAGCGGGGGGGGTTCAAGAGACCCAGTACTTC
CASSRLAGGVQETQYF
>.|TRBV18|TRBJ2-7
TGTGCCAGCTCCCAGTCCGCGCCACAGGGTTTCATCGAGCAGTACTTC
CASSQSAPQGFIEQYF
>TRBD2|TRBV4-2|TRBJ2-7
TGTGCCAGCAGCCAAGATGTAGAACGGGAGGGCCTCGGCGAGCAGTACTTC
CASSQDVEREGLGEQYF
>TRBD2|TRBV7-2|TRBJ2-1
TGTGCCAGCAGCCCCGGGACTACCCTCGACAATGAGCAGTTCTTC
CASSPGTTLDNEQFF
>.|TRBV30|TRBJ2-7
TGTGCCTGGAGTGTACTGCTAGGTAACTCCTACGAGCAGTACTTC
CAWSVLLGNSYEQYF
>TRBD1|TRBV11-2|TRBJ1-6
TGTGCCAGCGCCCTGGGGGACAGGAGTTCACCCCTCCACTTT
CASALGDRSSPLHF
>TRBD2|TRBV5-1|TRBJ2-7
TGCGCCAGCAGTCATGTGGGCGGGGGGGCCGCGGGCGAGCAGTACTTC
CASSHVGGGAAGEQYF
>TRBD1|TRBV27|TRBJ1-4
TGTGCCAGCAGTCTCTCCGGGACAGCCAATGAAAAACTGTTTTTT
CASSLSGTANEKLFF
>TRBD1|TRBV6-5|TRBJ1-2
TGTGCCAGCGAAGGGGGCAATGGCTACACCTTC
CASEGGNGYTF
>.|TRBV7-9|TRBJ2-1
TGTGCCAGCAGCCGCGGCGATGAGCAGTTCTTC
CASSRGDEQFF
>.|TRBV7-2|TRBJ1-5
TGTGCCAGCAGCTTAGCGGAGAGCAATCAGCCCCAGCATTTT
CASSLAESNQPQHF
>.|TRBV25-1|TRBJ2-5
TGTGCCAGCAGTGAATCCAGTGCACAAGAGACCCAGTACTTC
CASSESSAQETQYF
>TRBD1|TRBV10-1|TRBJ1-3
TGCGCCAGTACCTCTACATACAGGGGGCCGGGAGACTCTGGAAACACCATATATTTT
CASTSTYRGPGDSGNTIYF
>TRBD1|TRBV6-1|TRBJ1-2
TGTGCCAGCAGTGACAGGGGGCGGGCTAGCTACACCTTC
CASSDRGRASYTF
>.|TRBV18|TRBJ1-1
TGTGCCAGCTCACCACCCGGTCGCTACGGGGAGTTGACTTTCTTT
CASSPPGRYGELTFF
>.|TRBV11-3|TRBJ2-7
TGTGCCAGCAGCTTAGGGGGCAGGGGCGGACTCGAGCAGTACTTC
CASSLGGRGGLEQYF
>.|TRBV19|TRBJ2-2
TGTGCCAGTAGTGTCTCGTTGACCGGGGAGCTGTTTTTT
CASSVSLTGELFF
>TRBD2|TRBV7-8|TRBJ2-1
TGTGCCAGCAGCTTATTAGCGGGAGAAGGCTATGAGCAGTTCTTC
CASSLLAGEGYEQFF
>TRBD1|TRBV6-1|TRBJ1-5
TGTGCCAGCAGTGAAGCGCATGGGACAGACCGCCCAGCCCAGCATTTT
CASSEAHGTDRPAQHF
>.|TRBV10-3|TRBJ2-7
TGTGCCATCAGTGAGTCGGGACTGACCTACGAGCAGTACTTC
CAISESGLTYEQYF
>.|TRBV2|TRBJ1-2
TGTGCCAGCAGTGATCATCCGGAGGGAGGCTACACCTTC
CASSDHPEGGYTF
>.|TRBV9|TRBJ1-1
TGTGCCAGCGGAGAGAACACTGAAGCTTTCTTT
CASGENTEAFF
>.|TRBV6-1|TRBJ1-1
TGTGCCAGCGGACTCCTGGAAGCTTTCTTT
CASGLLEAFF
>TRBD1|TRBV19|TRBJ1-1
TGTGCCAGTGGGGACAGGTACGAAGCTTTCTTT
CASGDRYEAFF
>.|TRBV11-2|TRBJ1-4
TGTGCCAGCAGCCCAGAGGAGGGTTTTAATGAAAAACTGTTTTTT
CASSPEEGFNEKLFF
>TRBD2|TRBV7-2|TRBJ2-5
TGTGCCAGCAGCTTTTCCGGGACTAGCGGGGGGTTAGAGACCCAGTACTTC
CASSFSGTSGGLETQYF
>.|TRBV7-6|TRBJ1-5
TGTGCCAGCAGCTTAGCAGGGGATCAGCCCCAGCATTTT
CASSLAGDQPQHF
>TRBD2|TRBV5-1|TRBJ2-7
TGCGCCAGCAGCTCGGGGGGAGCGCCCTACGAGCAGTACTTC
CASSSGGAPYEQYF